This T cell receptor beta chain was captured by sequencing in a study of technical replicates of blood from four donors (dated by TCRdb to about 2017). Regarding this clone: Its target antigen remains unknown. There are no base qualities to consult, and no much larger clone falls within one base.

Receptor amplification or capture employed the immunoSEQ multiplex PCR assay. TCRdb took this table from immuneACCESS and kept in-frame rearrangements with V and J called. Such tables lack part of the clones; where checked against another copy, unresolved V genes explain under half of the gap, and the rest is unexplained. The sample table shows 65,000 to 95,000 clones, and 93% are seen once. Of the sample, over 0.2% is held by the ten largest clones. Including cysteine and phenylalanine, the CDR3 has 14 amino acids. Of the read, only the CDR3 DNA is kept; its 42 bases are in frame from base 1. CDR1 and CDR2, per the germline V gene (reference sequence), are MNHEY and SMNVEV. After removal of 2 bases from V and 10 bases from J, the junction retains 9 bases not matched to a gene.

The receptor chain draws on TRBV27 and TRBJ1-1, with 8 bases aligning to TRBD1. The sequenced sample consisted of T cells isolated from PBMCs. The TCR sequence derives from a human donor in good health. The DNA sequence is TGTGCCAGCAGTTTAGGGTATGGCAGGGGGCTAGCTTTCTTT. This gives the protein CASSLGYGRGLAFF.